This T cell receptor beta chain was observed in a study of metastatic and nonmetastatic thyroid tumors. Study-wide background: The study looked at repertoires side by side in blood and in tumor or nodule tissue from malignant and benign thyroid patients. Study findings and constraints: Benign nodules reportedly had significantly lower TCR beta diversity than malignant thyroid tumors in blood and tumor.

In its sample, this clone was seen a few times. Its antigen is currently unknown. Every patient was untreated before thyroid surgery. Deletions cut 6 bases from V and 6 bases from J, with 9 bases between. This CDR3 comprises 11 residues. Germline-derived CDR1 and CDR2 are DFQATT and SNEGSKA (reference sequence). Authors' methods: The study's classifier, a distant-metastasis tool for papillary thyroid cancer, was built using CDR3 differences across clinicopathological groups. TCRdb recomputed clones from the PCR reads via MiXCR. The V and J calls follow TCRdb's processing rather than the paper's. The table includes just over 20,000 clones, roughly 38% detected once.

The specimen sequenced was tumor tissue. This chain uses TRBV20-1 with TRBJ2-1; perhaps TRBD2 as D (5 bases). The receptor was isolated from a female donor with papillary thyroid cancer or a benign thyroid nodule (not recorded which). Some clones in this sample may be carry-over from other donors' samples. CDR3 amino acids: CSAVTSNEQFF. The CDR3 nucleotides are TGCAGTGCAGTAACTAGCAATGAGCAGTTCTTC.